This T cell receptor beta chain stems from a study of beta chain features in type 1 diabetes. Study at large: The number of sorted cells examined across all samples was some 98,000,000.

The V end was cut by 2 bases, the J end by 4 bases, with 6 bases between. Germline V gene data show CDR1 as GTSNPN and CDR2 as SVGIG (reference sequence). The CDR3 contains 11 residues. TCRB transcripts that were expressed got sequenced, as all of the isolated RNA had been reverse transcribed. Sequenced by immunoSEQ multiplex PCR; TCRdb stores in-frame clones only, minus some. Seen here are hundreds of thousands of clones, roughly an eighth observed once, and the top ten hold 0.035% to 0.045%. This clone was seen a few times. Its cognate antigen is unknown. Regarding the study as a whole: Type 1 diabetes patients showed a moderate but significant shortening of TCRB CDR3s in all four CD4+ subsets.

What was sequenced was naive CD4+ T cells from blood. The rearrangement joins TRBV30 to TRBJ2-7; D unclear. This clonotype was obtained from a young man with type 1 diabetes. The CDR3 protein is CAWSQRYEQYF. For the CDR3, the DNA is TGTGCCTGGAGTCAGAGATACGAGCAGTACTTC.